This record covers a single T cell receptor beta chain. Antigen specificity is unknown. Trimming shortened V by 3 bases and J by 0 bases, and 9 bases separated the two germline ends. The CDR3 sequence is 16 residues long. Per germline, CDR1 MDHEN and CDR2 SYDVKM. This specimen comes from a study of response to subunit inactivated influenza vaccine. Findings of the study overall: Every seasonal influenza vaccination brings in few new T cells, the authors suggested.

MiXCR, applied by TCRdb to the RT-PCR reads, yields one record per CDR3 protein. The sample has fewer than 250,000 distinct CDR3 sequences; about 15% are singletons. The chain has TRBV28 and TRBJ2-6; D tentatively fits TRBD1 or TRBD2 (5 bases each). The receptor comes from a man in his forties or fifties who received an inactivated influenza vaccine. This sample comprised CD8+ T cells sorted from PBMCs, obtained 5 days after vaccination. Here the CDR3 DNA reads TGTGCCAGCAGTTTTCCGGGGCGCTCTGGGGCCAACGTCCTGACTTTC. Translating it yields CASSFPGRSGANVLTF.